This T cell receptor (beta chain) was sequenced for a study of blood T cell repertoires in COVID-19. In germline, CDR1 is GTSNPN, CDR2 SVGIG (reference sequence). The CDR3 contains 14 residues. The J segment lost 4 bases and the V segment lost 4 bases, leaving 7 bases of the junction unmatched. Methods used by the authors: Reference gene primer amplification gave estimated nucleated cell counts. Only in-frame clones appear in the TCRdb table, and some are missing; sequencing was by immunoSEQ multiplex PCR. For V, J and clone size, that table is used; D and trimming come from the DNA. The table has around 330,000 clones, around 85% seen once.

This receptor was obtained from a woman aged 25-40 years who had been exposed to COVID-19. The specimen sequenced was PBMCs or T cells enriched from blood (not recorded which). The chain employs TRBV30 and TRBJ1-1, with TRBD1 matching 9 bases. CDR3 in DNA: TGTGCCTGGACCCCCGACAGGGGGGTCACTGAAGCTTTCTTT. Protein sequence: CAWTPDRGVTEAFF.